Presented here are 9 T cell receptor beta chains from one specimen sequenced in a study of T cells in Graves' hyperthyroidism and ophthalmopathy. Amplification of TCR beta CDR3 regions used RNA as the template. The TCR CDR3 first-round RT-PCR relied on the HTBI primer set. Via MiXCR, TCRdb re-called the multiplex PCR reads, giving one row per CDR3 protein. The profile shows about 700,000 distinct CDR3 sequences, 45% of them singletons. Source material: peripheral blood or thyroid tissue (not recorded which). Every receptor here comes from an adult man with Graves' disease, either hyperthyroidism or ophthalmopathy (not recorded which).

This sequence joins TRBV24-1 and TRBJ2-7; D is perhaps TRBD1 (5 bases). V was pared by 5 bases and J by 6 bases, with 10 bases between. The CDR3 is made up of 12 amino acids. Germline V CDR1 and CDR2: KGHDR, SFDVKD. CDR3 nucleotide sequence: TGTGCCACCAGTGGGAACCAGGGCGAGCAGTACTTC. Amino acid sequence: CATSGNQGEQYF.

This rearrangement joins TRBV6-1 to TRBJ2-5, with 11 bases fitting TRBD1. The CDR3 covers 17 residues. From germline, CDR1 is MNHNS and CDR2 SASEGT. After removal of 5 bases from V and 1 base from J, the junction contained 9 bases not matched to a gene. The CDR3 sequence: CASSFHRTGGVQETQYF. The CDR3 DNA is TGTGCCAGCAGTTTTCATCGGACAGGGGGCGTCCAAGAGACCCAGTACTTC.

Many counts were recorded for this clonotype. This sequence joins TRBV9 and TRBJ2-5, with D possibly matching TRBD1 (6 bases). Germline V gene data show CDR1 as SGDLS and CDR2 as YYNGEE. The CDR3 is 14 residues long. Trimming left V 2 bases short and J 1 base short, with 9 bases between. CDR3 sequence: CASSVDSLQETQYF. CDR3 coding DNA: TGTGCCAGCAGCGTGGACAGTCTCCAAGAGACCCAGTACTTC. Looking up the rest from reference TRBV9 and TRBJ2-5 gives the full variable domain: DSGVTQTPKHLITATGQRVTLRCSPRSGDLSVYWYQQSLDQGLQFLIQYYNGEERAKGNILERFSAQQFPDLHSELNLSSLELGDSALYFCASSVDSLQETQYFGPGTRLLVL.

The chain carries TRBV20-1 and TRBJ2-5; D unresolved. CDR1 and CDR2 from the germline V gene are DFQATT and SNEGSKA (reference sequence). There are 15 residues in the CDR3. Trimming stripped 0 bases from V and 1 base from J, with 12 bases between. This chain's CDR3 is CSARDPGRIQETQYF. The CDR3 DNA is TGCAGTGCTAGAGACCCTGGACGGATCCAAGAGACCCAGTACTTC.

This clonotype was seen repeatedly, ten times or more. At one of its ends the junction is not consistent with the germline gene, which may arise from a read error. The genes are TRBV29-1 and TRBJ1-2; 9 nucleotides align to TRBD1. Germline V lookup: CDR1 SQVTM, CDR2 ANQGSEA. This CDR3 contains 14 residues. The CDR3 reads CSVEEGQGIGGYTF. CDR3 nucleotides: TGCAGCGTGGAAGAAGGACAGGGGATTGGTGGCTACACCTTC.

This clonotype was picked up many times. The J gene is TRBJ1-4, the V gene TRBV2; a weak D match, TRBD1 (5 bases). Germline V CDR1 and CDR2: SNHLY, FYNNEI. There are 16 residues in the CDR3. The V and J ends lost 5 bases and 0 bases respectively, with 13 bases between them. For the CDR3, the DNA is TGTGCCAGCAGTTCGACAGACGAACCAACTAATGAAAAACTGTTTTTT. It encodes CASSSTDEPTNEKLFF.

The rearrangement uses TRBV15 and TRBJ1-2, with D possibly matching TRBD1 (5 bases). The CDR3 covers 14 residues. Germline-derived CDR1 and CDR2 are LNHNV and YYDKDF (reference sequence). V gave up 5 bases and J gave up 4 bases, with 14 bases separating them. The CDR3 bases are TGTGCCACCAGCGTTGTTTTCGGGGGCTATGGCTACACCTTC. Protein product: CATSVVFGGYGYTF. Filled out from reference TRBV15 and TRBJ1-2, the complete variable domain reads DAMVIQNPRYQVTQFGKPVTLSCSQTLNHNVMYWYQQKSSQAPKLLFHYYDKDFNNEADTPDNFQSRRPNTSFCFLDIRSPGLGDTAMYLCATSVVFGGYGYTFGSGTRLTVV.

This clonotype was picked up many times. The gene calls are TRBV7-9 and TRBJ1-6; D may be TRBD1 (5 bases). V was pared by 8 bases and J by 0 bases, with 14 bases between. The CDR3 is made up of 16 amino acids. Germline V gene sequence: CDR1 SEHNR, CDR2 FQNEAQ (reference sequence). CDR3 nucleotide sequence: TGTGCCAGCGGGGGGGACGGGAGCTCCTATAATTCACCCCTCCACTTT. This sequence encodes CASGGDGSSYNSPLHF.

The CDR3 bases are TGCAGTGCTAACAGGGAGGAGGAGACCCAGCATTTT. This translates into CSANREEETQHF. The chain combines TRBV20-1 with TRBJ1-5; TRBD1 might be the D (6 bases). Germline assignment: CDR1 DFQATT and CDR2 SNEGSKA (reference sequence). The CDR3 has 12 amino acids. Trimming stripped 4 bases from V and 11 bases from J, with 15 bases between.